This T cell receptor beta chain stems from a study of control samples from healthy donors and cancer patients (dated by TCRdb to about 2020). Libraries were made using the immunoSEQ multiplex PCR assay. In TCRdb, the immuneACCESS table is reduced to in-frame sequences with V and J assigned. These tables do not hold every clone; where another copy was compared, an unresolved V gene accounts for under half, and the others remain unexplained. The sample includes 100,000 to 150,000 clones, with about nine tenths observed a single time. Around 9% of the sample is taken by the ten largest. This clone was detected only once. Its cognate antigen has yet to be identified. One base away there is no much larger clone; base qualities are not given. The CDR3, from cysteine to phenylalanine, totals 17 residues. The only DNA kept is the CDR3, 51 bases in frame from the first base. CDR1 and CDR2 were assigned from the germline V gene (reference sequence) as LNHNV and YYDKDF. V and J are truncated by 6 bases and 5 bases respectively, leaving an intervening sequence of 22 bases.

The rearrangement combines TRBV15 with TRBJ2-2, and perhaps TRBD2 as D gene, on 6 matching bases. The TCR was taken from a man in his forties in good health. The specimen sequenced was blood. Read as DNA, the sequence is TGTGCCACCAGTACCGAGGGCGGGGCCCTGGGGACCGGGGAGCTGTTTTTT. Translated, this is CATSTEGGALGTGELFF.